The present TCR beta chain was sequenced within a study of neoadjuvant anti-PD-1 for oral cavity cancer. Regarding time point: after neoadjuvant nivolumab, at surgical resection. Sequencing was performed with immunoSEQ multiplex PCR; in TCRdb, only in-frame clones are kept and a portion is missing. The table has roughly 68,000 clones, approximately 87% seen once. Germline V CDR1 and CDR2: LNHDA, SQIVND (reference sequence). V was trimmed by 4 bases and J by 5 bases, leaving 12 bases between them. The CDR3 is 13 residues long. The chain has TRBV19 and TRBJ2-7; tentatively, D is TRBD2 (5 bases). The TCR sequence derives from a person aged 35-79 years with oral cavity squamous cell carcinoma. This specimen consisted of PBMCs, obtained after nivolumab (anti-PD-1) treatment. As DNA, the CDR3 is TGTGCCAGTAGTAATCTGGGAGTCAACGAGCAGTACTTC. This gives the protein CASSNLGVNEQYF. Looking up the rest from reference TRBV19 and TRBJ2-7 gives the full variable domain: DGGITQSPKYLFRKEGQNVTLSCEQNLNHDAMYWYRQDPGQGLRLIYYSQIVNDFQKGDIAEGYSVSREKKESFPLTVTSAQKNPTAFYLCASSNLGVNEQYFGPGTRLTVT.